What follows is one T cell receptor (beta chain) and its context. The antigen remains unidentified. This record comes from a study of T cell responses to AZD1222 COVID-19 vaccine. Overall study results and limits: Regions 160-218 and 743-854 held dominance among vaccine-associated CD4 TCRs, which spanned spike.

Method: immunoSEQ multiplex PCR; TCRdb's copy keeps in-frame clones and lacks some. Of 170,000 or so clones detected, around nine tenths appear once; the ten largest clones hold approximately 1.5%. The source is an adult in good health. The source material was peripheral blood, sampled on day 0 of AZD1222 vaccination.

DNA for the CDR3: TGTGCCAGCAGTTTAGGGTCCAACCTGAACTCCTACGAGCAGTACTTC. As protein: CASSLGSNLNSYEQYF. This rearrangement joins TRBV28 to TRBJ2-7; D not certain. The ends were cut back, 2 bases at V and 0 bases at J, with 14 bases in the middle. Per the germline V gene, CDR1 is MDHEN and CDR2 is SYDVKM. The CDR3 runs to 16 residues.